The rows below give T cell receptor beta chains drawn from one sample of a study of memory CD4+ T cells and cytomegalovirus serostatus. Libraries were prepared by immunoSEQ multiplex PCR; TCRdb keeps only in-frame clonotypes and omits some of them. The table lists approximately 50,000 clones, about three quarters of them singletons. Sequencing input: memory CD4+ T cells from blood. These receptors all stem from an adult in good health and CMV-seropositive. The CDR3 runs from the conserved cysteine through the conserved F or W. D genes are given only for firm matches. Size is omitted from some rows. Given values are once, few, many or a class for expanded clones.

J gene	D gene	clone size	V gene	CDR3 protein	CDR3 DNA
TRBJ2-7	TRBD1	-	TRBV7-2	CASSPRQGAYEQYF	TGTGCCAGCAGCCCCAGACAGGGGGCCTACGAGCAGTACTTC
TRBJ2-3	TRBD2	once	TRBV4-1	CASSAGLAGTDTQYF	TGCGCCAGCAGCGCAGGACTAGCGGGCACAGATACGCAGTATTTT
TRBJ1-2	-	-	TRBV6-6	CASSYAGGGLIVYTF	TGTGCCAGCAGTTACGCCGGTGGGGGACTCATTGTCTACACCTTC
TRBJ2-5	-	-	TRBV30	CAWSVMETQYF	TGTGCCTGGAGTGTAATGGAGACCCAGTACTTC
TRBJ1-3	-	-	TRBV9	CASSVGWGDSGNTIYF	TGTGCCAGCAGCGTAGGCTGGGGAGATTCTGGAAACACCATATATTTT
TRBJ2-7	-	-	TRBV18	CASSPIQGGQAYEQYF	TGTGCCAGCTCACCGATCCAAGGTGGTCAGGCCTACGAGCAGTACTTC
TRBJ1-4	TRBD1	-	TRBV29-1	CSASGQLNEKLFF	TGCAGCGCGTCGGGACAGCTTAATGAAAAACTGTTTTTT
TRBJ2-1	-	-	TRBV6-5	CASSYGLPNEQFF	TGTGCCAGCAGTTACGGGCTACCGAATGAGCAGTTCTTC
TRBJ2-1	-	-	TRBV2	CASSELVGEQFF	TGTGCCAGCAGTGAACTGGTGGGTGAGCAGTTCTTC
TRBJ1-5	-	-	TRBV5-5	CASSLSSNQPQHF	TGTGCCAGCAGCTTAAGTAGCAATCAGCCCCAGCATTTT
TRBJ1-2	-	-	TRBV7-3	CASSLGDRSGYTF	TGTGCCAGCAGCTTAGGAGACAGGAGTGGCTACACCTTC
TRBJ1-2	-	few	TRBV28	CASGLGSYGYTF	TGTGCCAGCGGCCTAGGCTCCTATGGCTACACCTTC
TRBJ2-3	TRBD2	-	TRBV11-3	CASSFGTSETTDTQYF	TGTGCCAGCAGCTTTGGGACTAGCGAGACCACAGATACGCAGTATTTT
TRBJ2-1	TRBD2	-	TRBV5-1	CASSQGGTYNEQFF	TGCGCCAGCAGTCAGGGAGGGACCTACAATGAGCAGTTCTTC
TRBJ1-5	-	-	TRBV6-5	CASKMGVLGNQPQHF	TGTGCCAGCAAGATGGGGGTTTTGGGCAATCAGCCCCAGCATTTT
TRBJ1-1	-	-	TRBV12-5	CASGWDGNTEAFF	TGTGCTAGTGGTTGGGACGGTAACACTGAAGCTTTCTTT
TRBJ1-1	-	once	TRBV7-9	CASSLGGANTEAFF	TGTGCCAGCAGCTTAGGAGGGGCCAACACTGAAGCTTTCTTT
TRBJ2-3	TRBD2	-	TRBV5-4	CASSLVLAGRGTDTQYF	TGTGCCAGCAGCTTGGTTCTAGCGGGACGGGGCACAGATACGCAGTATTTT
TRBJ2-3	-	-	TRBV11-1	CASSGWASRTDTQYF	TGTGCCAGCAGCGGGTGGGCTAGCCGAACAGATACGCAGTATTTT
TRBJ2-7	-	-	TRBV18	CASSPGTGLYEQYF	TGTGCCAGCTCACCTGGGACGGGCTTGTACGAGCAGTACTTC
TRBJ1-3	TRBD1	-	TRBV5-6	CASSSTGTGMIGNTIYF	TGTGCCAGCAGCTCCACCGGGACAGGGATGATTGGAAACACCATATATTTT
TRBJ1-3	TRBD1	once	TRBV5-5	CASSPEPRQGVGNTIYF	TGTGCCAGCAGCCCCGAACCCCGACAGGGCGTCGGAAACACCATATATTTT
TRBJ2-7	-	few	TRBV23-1	CASSQLTGGPGDEQYF	TGCGCCAGCAGTCAATTGACGGGTGGACCCGGGGACGAGCAGTACTTC
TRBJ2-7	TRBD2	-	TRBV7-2	CASRGGRIYEQYF	TGTGCCAGCAGGGGCGGGAGGATCTACGAGCAGTACTTC
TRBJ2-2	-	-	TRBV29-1	CSGRQGPNTGELFF	TGCAGCGGGCGGCAGGGGCCGAACACCGGGGAGCTGTTTTTT
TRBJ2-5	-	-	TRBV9	CASSVSGTGETQYF	TGTGCCAGCAGCGTATCCGGGACGGGCGAGACCCAGTACTTC
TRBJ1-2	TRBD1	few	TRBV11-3	CASSLGMTGNGYTF	TGTGCCAGCAGCTTAGGTATGACAGGGAATGGCTACACCTTC
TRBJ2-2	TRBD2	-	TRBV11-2	CASGKREGITGELFF	TGTGCCAGCGGCAAGCGGGAGGGAATCACCGGGGAGCTGTTTTTT